The sample holds a few counts of the clone carrying this T cell receptor (beta chain). The antigen remains undetermined. The data were obtained in a study of T-cell reconstitution after alpha-beta-depleted transplantation in children. Study observations and caveats: Some patients owed their high day-60 TCRbeta diversity to surviving recipient T cells and thymic progenitors. Reportedly, alpha-beta T cells present about two months post-transplant originated from several hundred expanded clones of graft origin. One year post-transplant, T-cell counts and diversity were largely derived from T cells produced anew.

Unique molecular identifiers tagged the TCRbeta library. One entry per CDR3 protein results from TCRdb running MiXCR on the PCR reads. The sample lists approximately 980,000 distinct CDR3 sequences; about 29% were seen once. CDR3 length: 16 residues. CDR1 is MGHRA, CDR2 YSYEKL, per germline. The V segment lost 1 base and the J segment 5 bases; nucleotides outside the gene matches: 6. The clonotype comes from a boy less than two years old who had a stem cell transplant for SCID, so the T cells may come from the graft donor. The rearrangement joins TRBV4-1 to TRBJ2-2; 8 bases are shared with TRBD1. The sequenced sample was PBMCs, mostly from graft donor cells, obtained 360 days after TCRalphabeta/CD19-depleted stem cell transplant. The CDR3 is CASSQGGTGGTGELFF. The CDR3 nucleotides read TGCGCCAGCAGCCAAGGAGGGACAGGCGGGACCGGGGAGCTGTTTTTT.